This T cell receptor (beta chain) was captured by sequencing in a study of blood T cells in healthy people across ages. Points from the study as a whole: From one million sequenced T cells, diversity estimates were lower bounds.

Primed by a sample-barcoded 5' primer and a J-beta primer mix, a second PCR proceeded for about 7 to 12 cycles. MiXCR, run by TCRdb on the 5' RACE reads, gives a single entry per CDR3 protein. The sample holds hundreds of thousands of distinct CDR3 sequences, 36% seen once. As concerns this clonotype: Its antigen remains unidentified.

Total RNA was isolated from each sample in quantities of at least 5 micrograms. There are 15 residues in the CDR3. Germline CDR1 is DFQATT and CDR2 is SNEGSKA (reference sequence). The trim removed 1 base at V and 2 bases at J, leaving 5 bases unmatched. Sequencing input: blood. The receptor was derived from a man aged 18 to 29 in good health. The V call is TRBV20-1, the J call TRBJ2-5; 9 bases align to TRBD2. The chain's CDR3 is CSARGASGGQETQYF. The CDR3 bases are TGCAGTGCTAGAGGGGCGAGCGGGGGGCAAGAGACCCAGTACTTC.